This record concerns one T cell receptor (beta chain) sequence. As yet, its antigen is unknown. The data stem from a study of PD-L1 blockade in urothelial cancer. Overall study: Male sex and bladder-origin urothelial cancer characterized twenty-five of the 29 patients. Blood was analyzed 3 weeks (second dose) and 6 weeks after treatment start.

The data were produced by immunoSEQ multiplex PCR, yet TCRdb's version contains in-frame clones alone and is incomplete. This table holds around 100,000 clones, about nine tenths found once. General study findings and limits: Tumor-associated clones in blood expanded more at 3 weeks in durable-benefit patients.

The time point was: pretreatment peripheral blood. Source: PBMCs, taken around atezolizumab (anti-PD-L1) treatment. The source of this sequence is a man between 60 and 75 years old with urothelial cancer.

This chain's CDR3 is CASSAYLGTDTQYF. CDR3 nucleotides: TGCGCCAGCAGCGCGTATTTAGGCACAGATACGCAGTATTTT. This sequence joins TRBV5-1 and TRBJ2-3; no reliable D call. CDR3 length: 14 amino acids. Trimming pared 4 bases from V and 1 base from J, leaving 10 bases between. Germline CDR1 and CDR2: SGHRS and YFSETQ.